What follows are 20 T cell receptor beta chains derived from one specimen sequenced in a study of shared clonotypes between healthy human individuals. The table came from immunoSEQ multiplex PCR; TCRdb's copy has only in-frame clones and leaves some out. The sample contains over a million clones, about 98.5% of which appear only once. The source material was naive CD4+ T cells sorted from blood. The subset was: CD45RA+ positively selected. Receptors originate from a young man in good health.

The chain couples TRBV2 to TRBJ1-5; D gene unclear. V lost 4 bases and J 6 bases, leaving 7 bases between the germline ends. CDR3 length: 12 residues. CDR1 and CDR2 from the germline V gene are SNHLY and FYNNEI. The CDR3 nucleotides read TGTGCCAGCAGTGTATTGTCTCAGCCCCAGCATTTT. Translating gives CASSVLSQPQHF.

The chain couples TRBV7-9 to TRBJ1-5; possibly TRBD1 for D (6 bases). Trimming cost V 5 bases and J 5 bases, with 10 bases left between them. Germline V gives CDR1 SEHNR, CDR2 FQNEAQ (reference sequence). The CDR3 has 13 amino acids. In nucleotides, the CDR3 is TGTGCCAGCAGCAAACAGGGTGATCAGCCCCAGCATTTT. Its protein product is CASSKQGDQPQHF.

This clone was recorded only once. The CDR3 protein is CASRQDREWREKLFF. The CDR3 DNA sequence: TGCGCCAGCAGACAAGACAGGGAATGGCGTGAAAAACTGTTTTTT. The chain carries TRBV5-1 and TRBJ1-4; TRBD1 matches 7 bases. Trimming removed 5 bases from V and 7 bases from J; junction bases left unmatched: 11. The CDR3 has 15 amino acids. The germline V gene encodes CDR1 SGHRS and CDR2 YFSETQ.

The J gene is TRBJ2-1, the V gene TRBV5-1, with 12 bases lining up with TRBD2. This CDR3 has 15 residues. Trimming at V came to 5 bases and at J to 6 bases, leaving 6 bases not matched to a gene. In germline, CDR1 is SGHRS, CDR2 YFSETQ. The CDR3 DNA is TGCGCCAGCAGTTTCGGACTAGCGGGATCCAATGAGCAGTTCTTC. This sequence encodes CASSFGLAGSNEQFF.

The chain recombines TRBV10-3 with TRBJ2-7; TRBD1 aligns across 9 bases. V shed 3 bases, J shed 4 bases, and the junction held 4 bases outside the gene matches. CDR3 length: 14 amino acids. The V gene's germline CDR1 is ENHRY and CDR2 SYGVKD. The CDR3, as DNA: TGTGCCATCAGTGATTCCGGACAGGGGTACGAGCAGTACTTC. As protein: CAISDSGQGYEQYF.

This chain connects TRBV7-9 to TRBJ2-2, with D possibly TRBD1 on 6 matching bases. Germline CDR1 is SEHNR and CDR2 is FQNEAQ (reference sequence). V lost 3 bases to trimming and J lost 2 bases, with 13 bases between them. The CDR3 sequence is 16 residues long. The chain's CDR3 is CASSFPQGSNTGELFF. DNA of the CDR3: TGTGCCAGCAGCTTCCCACAGGGTAGTAACACCGGGGAGCTGTTTTTT.

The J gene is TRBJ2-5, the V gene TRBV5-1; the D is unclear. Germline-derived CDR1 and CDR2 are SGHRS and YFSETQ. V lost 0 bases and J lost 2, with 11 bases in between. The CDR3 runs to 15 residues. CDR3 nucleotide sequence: TGCGCCAGCAGCTTGGGTGGACGGATTCAAGAGACCCAGTACTTC. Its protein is CASSLGGRIQETQYF.

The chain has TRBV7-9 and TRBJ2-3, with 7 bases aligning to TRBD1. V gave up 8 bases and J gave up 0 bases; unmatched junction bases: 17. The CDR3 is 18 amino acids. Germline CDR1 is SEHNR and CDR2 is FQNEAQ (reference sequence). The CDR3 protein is CASVPTGRSGHSTDTQYF. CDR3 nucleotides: TGTGCCAGCGTACCGACAGGGCGCTCTGGCCACAGCACAGATACGCAGTATTTT.

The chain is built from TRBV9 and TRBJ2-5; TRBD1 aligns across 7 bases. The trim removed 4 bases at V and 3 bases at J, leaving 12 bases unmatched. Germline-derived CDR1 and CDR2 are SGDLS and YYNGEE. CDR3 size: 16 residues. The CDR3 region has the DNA TGTGCCAGCAGCTATCCCGTGACAGGGACGGAAGAGACCCAGTACTTC. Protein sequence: CASSYPVTGTEETQYF.

CDR3 nucleotides: TGTGCCAGCTCCCCAATAGCGGGAGGCTCATCAGATACGCAGTATTTT. Translated, it gives CASSPIAGGSSDTQYF. This chain links TRBV18 with TRBJ2-3, with 10 bases fitting TRBD2. Germline V gives CDR1 KGHSH, CDR2 LQKENI. V trimming: 6 bases; J trimming: 4 bases; junction bases outside the gene matches: 10. The length of the CDR3 is 16 residues.

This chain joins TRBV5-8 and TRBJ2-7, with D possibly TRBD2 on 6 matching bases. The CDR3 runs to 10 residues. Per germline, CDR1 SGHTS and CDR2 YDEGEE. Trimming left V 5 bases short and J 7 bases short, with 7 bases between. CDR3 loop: CASRGLEQYF. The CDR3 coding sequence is TGTGCCAGCAGGGGACTGGAGCAGTACTTC. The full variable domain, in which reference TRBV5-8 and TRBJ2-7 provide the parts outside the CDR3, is EAGVTQSPTHLIKTRGQQATLRCSPISGHTSVYWYQQALGLGLQFLLWYDEGEERNRGNFPPRFSGRQFPNYSSELNVNALELEDSALYLCASRGLEQYFGPGTRLTVT.

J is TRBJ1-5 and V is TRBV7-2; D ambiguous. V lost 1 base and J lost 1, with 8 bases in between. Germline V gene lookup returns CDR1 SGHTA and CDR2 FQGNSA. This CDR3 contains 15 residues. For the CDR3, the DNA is TGTGCCAGCAGCTTAGTCGGCAGAAGCAATCAGCCCCAGCATTTT. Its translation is CASSLVGRSNQPQHF.

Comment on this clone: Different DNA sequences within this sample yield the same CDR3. CDR3 region: CASRTSGTGELFF. The CDR3, as DNA: TGTGCCAGCAGGACTAGCGGTACCGGGGAGCTGTTTTTT. The rearrangement uses TRBV28 and TRBJ2-2; 9 bases match TRBD2. This CDR3 region has 13 residues. The V and J ends lost 6 bases and 5 bases, in that order; junction bases with no gene match: 1. Germline V gene sequence: CDR1 MDHEN, CDR2 SYDVKM.

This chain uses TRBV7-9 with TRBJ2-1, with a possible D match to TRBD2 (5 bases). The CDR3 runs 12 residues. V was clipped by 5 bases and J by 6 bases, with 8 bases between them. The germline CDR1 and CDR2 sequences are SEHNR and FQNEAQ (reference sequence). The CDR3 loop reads CASSPTSNEQFF. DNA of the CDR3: TGTGCCAGCAGCCCAACTAGCAATGAGCAGTTCTTC.

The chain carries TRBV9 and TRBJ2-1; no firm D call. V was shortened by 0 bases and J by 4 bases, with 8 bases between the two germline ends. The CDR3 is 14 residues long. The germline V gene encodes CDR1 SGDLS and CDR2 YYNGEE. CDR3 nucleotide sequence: TGTGCCAGCAGCGTAGACCTGGGGTACAATGAGCAGTTCTTC. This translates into CASSVDLGYNEQFF.

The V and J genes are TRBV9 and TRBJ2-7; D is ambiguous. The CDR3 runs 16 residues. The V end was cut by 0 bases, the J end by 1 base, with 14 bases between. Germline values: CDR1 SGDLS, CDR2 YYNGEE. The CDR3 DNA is TGTGCCAGCAGCGTAGCGATCGGCGGATCTTCCTACGAGCAGTACTTC. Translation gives CASSVAIGGSSYEQYF.

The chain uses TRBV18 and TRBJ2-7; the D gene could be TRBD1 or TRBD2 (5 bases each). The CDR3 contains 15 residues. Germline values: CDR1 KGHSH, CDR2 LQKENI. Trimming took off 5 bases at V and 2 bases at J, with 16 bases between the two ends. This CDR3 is CASSSKGTAAYEQYF. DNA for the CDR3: TGTGCCAGCTCATCAAAGGGGACGGCCGCCTACGAGCAGTACTTC.

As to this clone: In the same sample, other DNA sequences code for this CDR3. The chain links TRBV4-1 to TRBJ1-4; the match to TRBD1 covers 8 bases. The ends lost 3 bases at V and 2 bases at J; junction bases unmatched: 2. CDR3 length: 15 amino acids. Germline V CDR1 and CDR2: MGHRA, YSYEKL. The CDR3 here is CASSQTGATNEKLFF. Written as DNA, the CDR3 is TGCGCCAGCAGCCAGACAGGGGCCACTAATGAAAAACTGTTTTTT.

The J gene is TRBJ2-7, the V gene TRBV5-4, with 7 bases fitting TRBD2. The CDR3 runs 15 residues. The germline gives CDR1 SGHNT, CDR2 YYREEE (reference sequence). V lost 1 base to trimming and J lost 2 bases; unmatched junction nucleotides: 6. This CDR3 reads CASSLWSGGPYEQYF. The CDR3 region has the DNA TGTGCCAGCAGCTTGTGGTCGGGGGGTCCCTACGAGCAGTACTTC.

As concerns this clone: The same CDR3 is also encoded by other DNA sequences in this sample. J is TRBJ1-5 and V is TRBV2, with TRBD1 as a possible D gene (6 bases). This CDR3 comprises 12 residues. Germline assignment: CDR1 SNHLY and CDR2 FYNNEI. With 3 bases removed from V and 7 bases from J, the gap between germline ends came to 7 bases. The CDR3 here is CASSDQGQPQHF. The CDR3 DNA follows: TGTGCCAGCAGTGATCAGGGGCAGCCCCAGCATTTT.